This TCR beta chain comes out of a study of blood T cells in healthy people across ages. Whole-study findings and limits: Naive T cell percentage showed a strong correlation with the diversity of TCR beta. Relative to aged donors, long-lived donors carried more naive CD4+ cells and displayed higher diversity. Age showed a roughly linear inverse relationship with TCR beta diversity per million T cells.

This clonotype was seen only a few times. Antigen specificity is unknown. Using a J-beta primer mix together with a sample-barcoded 5' primer, a second PCR was run for roughly 7 to 12 cycles. TCRdb reprocessed the 5' RACE reads with MiXCR, giving one entry per CDR3 protein. This sample carries roughly 800,000 distinct CDR3 sequences, 55% to 70% of them seen once, and the ten largest clones take 22%. Germline CDR1 is ENHRY and CDR2 is SYGVKD. The V gene lost 2 bases and the J gene lost 4 bases, with 14 bases spanning the gap. The CDR3 extends over 15 amino acids. RNA extraction gave at least 5 micrograms of total RNA per sample.

The receptor was derived from a man younger than 45 in good health. The chain couples TRBV10-3 to TRBJ1-2, with D maybe TRBD1 (5 bases). Sequencing was performed on blood. This chain's CDR3 is CAISEPEGRLYGYTF. The CDR3 DNA reads as TGTGCCATCAGTGAGCCCGAGGGGAGGCTCTATGGCTACACCTTC.